The present TCR beta chain was sequenced within a study of blood T cell repertoires in COVID-19. The overall study: The analysed material was cDNA or gDNA that came from T cells, B-cell-depleted T cells, or PBMCs.

This clone appeared a single time. Sequencing was performed with immunoSEQ multiplex PCR; in TCRdb, only in-frame clones are kept and a portion is missing. The sample lists almost 400,000 clones, approximately 90% occurring once. Sequenced: PBMCs or T cells enriched from blood (not recorded which). The receptor comes from a woman aged 25 to 39 with acute COVID-19.

CDR3 coding DNA: TGTGCCAGCAGCTTAGCGCCAGCCTACAATGAGCAGTTCTTC. Its translation is CASSLAPAYNEQFF. The chain employs TRBV7-8 and TRBJ2-1; D unresolved. V was clipped by 0 bases and J by 2 bases, with 5 bases between them. The V gene's germline CDR1 is SGHVS and CDR2 FQNEAQ. The CDR3 is 14 amino acids.